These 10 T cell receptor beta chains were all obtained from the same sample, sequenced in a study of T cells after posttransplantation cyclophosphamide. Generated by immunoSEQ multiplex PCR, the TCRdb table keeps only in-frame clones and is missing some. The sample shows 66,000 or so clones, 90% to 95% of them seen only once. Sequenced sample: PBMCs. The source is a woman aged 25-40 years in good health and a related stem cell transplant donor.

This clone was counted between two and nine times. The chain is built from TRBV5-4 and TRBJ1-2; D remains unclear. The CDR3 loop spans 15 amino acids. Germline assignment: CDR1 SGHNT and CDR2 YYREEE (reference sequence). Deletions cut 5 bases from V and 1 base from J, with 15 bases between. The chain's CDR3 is CASSHRELVNYGYTF. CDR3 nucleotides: TGTGCCAGCAGTCATAGGGAATTAGTTAACTATGGCTACACCTTC. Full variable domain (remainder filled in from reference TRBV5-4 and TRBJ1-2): ETGVTQSPTHLIKTRGQQVTLRCSSQSGHNTVSWYQQALGQGPQFIFQYYREEENGRGNFPPRFSGLQFPNYSSELNVNALELDDSALYLCASSHRELVNYGYTFGSGTRLTVV.

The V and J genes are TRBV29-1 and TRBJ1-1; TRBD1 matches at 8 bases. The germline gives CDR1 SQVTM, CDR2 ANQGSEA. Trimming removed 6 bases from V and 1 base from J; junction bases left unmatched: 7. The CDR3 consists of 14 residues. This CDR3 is CSVAGGRENTEAFF. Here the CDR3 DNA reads TGCAGCGTCGCAGGGGGCAGGGAGAACACTGAAGCTTTCTTT.

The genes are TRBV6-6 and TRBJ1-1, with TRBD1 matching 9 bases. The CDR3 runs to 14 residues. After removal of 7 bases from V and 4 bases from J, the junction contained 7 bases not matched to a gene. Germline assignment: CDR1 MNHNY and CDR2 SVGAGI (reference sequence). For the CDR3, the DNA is TGTGCCAGCACCCTGGGACAGGGCGCCACTGAAGCTTTCTTT. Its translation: CASTLGQGATEAFF.

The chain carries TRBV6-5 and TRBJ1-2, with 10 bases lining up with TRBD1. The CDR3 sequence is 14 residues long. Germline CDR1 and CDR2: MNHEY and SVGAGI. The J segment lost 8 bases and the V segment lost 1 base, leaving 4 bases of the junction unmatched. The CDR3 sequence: CASSYWTGGGGYTF. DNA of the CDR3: TGTGCCAGCAGTTACTGGACAGGGGGTGGGGGCTACACCTTC.

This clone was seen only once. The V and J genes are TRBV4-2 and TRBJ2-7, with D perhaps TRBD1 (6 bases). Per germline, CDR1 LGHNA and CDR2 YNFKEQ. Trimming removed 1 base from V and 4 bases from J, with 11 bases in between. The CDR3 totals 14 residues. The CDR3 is CASSQALGQYEQYF. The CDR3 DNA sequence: TGTGCCAGCAGCCAAGCCCTCGGACAGTACGAGCAGTACTTC.

CDR3 in amino acids: CASTVRAGWETQYF. The CDR3 DNA reads as TGTGCCAGTACCGTTAGGGCAGGGTGGGAGACCCAGTACTTC. The genes are TRBV19 and TRBJ2-5, with D possibly matching TRBD1 (5 bases). The CDR3 is 14 residues long. Germline values: CDR1 LNHDA, CDR2 SQIVND (reference sequence). Trimming pared 7 bases from V and 5 bases from J, leaving 17 bases between.

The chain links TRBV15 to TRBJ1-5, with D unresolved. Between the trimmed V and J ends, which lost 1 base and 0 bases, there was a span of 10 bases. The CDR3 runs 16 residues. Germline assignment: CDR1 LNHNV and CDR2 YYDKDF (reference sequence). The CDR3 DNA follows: TGTGCCACCAGCAGAGCCCCGGCAAATAGCAATCAGCCCCAGCATTTT. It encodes CATSRAPANSNQPQHF.

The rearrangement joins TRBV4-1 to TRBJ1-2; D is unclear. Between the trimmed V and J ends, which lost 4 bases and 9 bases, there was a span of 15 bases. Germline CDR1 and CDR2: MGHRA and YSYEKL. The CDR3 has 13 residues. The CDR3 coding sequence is TGCGCCAGCAGCCGAGGGAATGTTGCGCGCTACACCTTC. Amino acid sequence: CASSRGNVARYTF.

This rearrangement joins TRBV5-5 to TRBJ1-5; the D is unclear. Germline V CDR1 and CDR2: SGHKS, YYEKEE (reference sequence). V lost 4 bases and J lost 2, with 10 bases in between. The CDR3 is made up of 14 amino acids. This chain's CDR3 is CASSPFSGNQPQHF. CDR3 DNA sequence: TGTGCCAGCAGCCCATTCTCCGGCAATCAGCCCCAGCATTTT. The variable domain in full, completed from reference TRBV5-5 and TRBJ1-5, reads DAGVTQSPTHLIKTRGQQVTLRCSPISGHKSVSWYQQVLGQGPQFIFQYYEKEERGRGNFPDRFSARQFPNYSSELNVNALLLGDSALYLCASSPFSGNQPQHFGDGTRLSIL.

The CDR3 sequence is CASSLHRGRGTEAFF. CDR3 nucleotides: TGCGCCAGCAGCTTGCACAGGGGTCGTGGCACTGAAGCTTTCTTT. The gene calls are TRBV5-1 and TRBJ1-1, with 7 bases lining up with TRBD1. CDR3 length equals 15 residues. The V segment lost 1 base and the J segment 4 bases; nucleotides outside the gene matches: 7. The germline CDR1 and CDR2 sequences are SGHRS and YFSETQ.